This T cell receptor (beta chain) was identified in a study of T cell repertoires in cytomegalovirus infection. Study-wide points: Cumulated frequencies of public TCR beta families served to identify carriers of CMV plus the relevant HLA.

TCRdb reprocessed the reads with MiXCR, giving one entry per CDR3 protein. The data show approximately 56,000 distinct CDR3 sequences, roughly 21% seen once. As to this clonotype: Its antigen is currently unknown.

The CDR3 is 15 amino acids. V was shortened by 4 bases and J by 2 bases, with 12 bases between the two germline ends. Looked up from germline, CDR1 is SGHVS and CDR2 is FQNEAQ. This clonotype was sampled from a human donor in good health (CMV status not recorded). Some clones in this sample may be carry-over from other donors' samples. The sample was CD8+ T cells from cultured PBMCs, taken from culture after CMV antigen stimulation. The chain combines TRBV7-8 with TRBJ1-5; unclear D gene. In nucleotides, the CDR3 is TGTGCCAGCAGCTACGCCTTGTGGGGCAATCAGCCCCAGCATTTT. Encoded protein: CASSYALWGNQPQHF.